These 24 T cell receptor beta chains were sequenced from one sample in a study of OX40 agonist ivuxolimab in advanced cancers. TCRdb's table, derived via immunoSEQ multiplex PCR, lists solely in-frame clones and lacks some. The sample carries under 5,500 clones, approximately 71% recorded once. The sample in question was CD4+ or CD8+ T cells sorted from blood, obtained in a trial of the OX40 agonist ivuxolimab. The receptors come from an adult with an advanced solid tumor such as melanoma, head and neck, liver or kidney cancer.

By frequency in the sample, this clone is medium-sized. This chain connects TRBV4-3 to TRBJ1-1, with a weak D call TRBD1 (6 bases). Trimming shortened V by 0 bases and J by 7 bases, and 12 bases separated the two germline ends. Germline V gene sequence: CDR1 LGHNA, CDR2 YSLEER. This CDR3 is built from 14 residues. CDR3 protein: CASSQDSMDSEAFF. The CDR3 DNA reads as TGCGCCAGCAGCCAAGATTCCATGGACAGTGAAGCTTTCTTT.

This clone was counted only a few times. The junction shows a germline mismatch at one end, possibly a read error. The V call is TRBV7-3, the J call TRBJ1-2, with D uncertain. CDR1 and CDR2 (germline): SGHTA, FQGTGA. The CDR3 is 15 residues long. The CDR3 sequence: CASKEEELANYGYTF. The CDR3 DNA is TGCGCCAGCAAGGAGGAGGAGTTAGCTAACTATGGCTACACCTTC.

The V call is TRBV7-6, the J call TRBJ2-7; 11 bases line up with TRBD1. Germline CDR1 and CDR2: SGHVS and FNYEAQ. The length of the CDR3 is 15 residues. Unmatched junction bases numbered 1, after V lost 3 bases and J lost 0 bases. This CDR3 is CASSFGTGGSYEQYF. For the CDR3, the DNA is TGTGCCAGCAGCTTCGGGACAGGGGGCTCCTACGAGCAGTACTTC. The variable domain in full, completed from reference TRBV7-6 and TRBJ2-7, reads GAGVSQSPRYKVTKRGQDVALRCDPISGHVSLYWYRQALGQGPEFLTYFNYEAQQDKSGLPNDRFSAERPEGSISTLTIQRTEQRDSAMYRCASSFGTGGSYEQYFGPGTRLTVT.

This chain connects TRBV28 to TRBJ2-7; 8 bases line up with TRBD2. Germline V gene sequence: CDR1 MDHEN, CDR2 SYDVKM. The length of the CDR3 is 18 residues. V lost 7 bases, J lost 0 bases, and 17 bases stayed unmatched. This CDR3 is CASTPLSRRAGGSYEQYF. The DNA of the CDR3 is TGTGCCAGCACCCCTCTGAGCCGTCGCGCGGGGGGCTCCTACGAGCAGTACTTC.

This chain links TRBV5-1 with TRBJ2-1, with 14 bases matching TRBD2. After removal of 4 bases from V and 4 bases from J, the junction contained 7 bases not matched to a gene. CDR3 length equals 17 residues. In germline, CDR1 is SGHRS, CDR2 YFSETQ. CDR3: CASSLGTSGGPYNEQFF. CDR3 DNA sequence: TGCGCCAGCAGCCTCGGGACTAGCGGGGGCCCTTACAATGAGCAGTTCTTC.

This chain connects TRBV11-1 to TRBJ2-7, with D maybe TRBD2 (6 bases). This CDR3 comprises 17 residues. From germline, CDR1 is SGHAT and CDR2 FQDESV (reference sequence). The V gene lost 0 bases and the J gene lost 0 bases, with 15 bases spanning the gap. CDR3: CASSLALRGTSSYEQYF. Written as DNA, the CDR3 is TGTGCCAGCAGCTTAGCTTTGCGGGGAACCAGCTCCTACGAGCAGTACTTC.

The chain is built from TRBV11-2 and TRBJ2-4, with TRBD1 matching over 9 bases. The V gene end was trimmed by 6 bases and the J gene end by 6 bases; junction bases not matched to a gene: 0. The V gene's germline CDR1 is SGHAT and CDR2 FQNNGV. The CDR3 runs 12 residues. This CDR3 reads CASRGQGNIQYF. DNA of the CDR3: TGTGCCAGCAGGGGACAGGGAAACATTCAGTACTTC.

In its sample, this clone was seen once. The chain recombines TRBV7-9 with TRBJ2-3, with D maybe TRBD1 (6 bases). Per the germline V gene, CDR1 is SEHNR and CDR2 is FQNEAQ (reference sequence). Trimming pared 5 bases from V and 8 bases from J, leaving 14 bases between. This CDR3 region has 13 residues. Here the CDR3 DNA reads TGTGCCAGCAGCCCTCGGGACACTCGTACGCAGTATTTT. Protein sequence: CASSPRDTRTQYF.

The J gene is TRBJ1-2, the V gene TRBV9; 11 nucleotides match TRBD1. Germline CDR1 SGDLS, CDR2 YYNGEE. Losses at the gene ends were 4 bases for V and 8 bases for J; bases not matched to a gene: 13. The CDR3 covers 16 residues. The CDR3 region is CASSSNLGQGARGYTF. CDR3 bases: TGTGCCAGCAGCTCCAACCTCGGACAGGGGGCGCGGGGCTACACCTTC.

For this clone: The junction does not match germline at one end; this may be a read error. The chain joins TRBV11-1 to TRBJ1-1; D not resolved. Germline values: CDR1 SGHAT, CDR2 FQDESV (reference sequence). The CDR3 runs to 15 residues. CDR3 sequence: CASSLEALMNTEAFF. DNA for the CDR3: TGTGCCAGCAGTTTAGAGGCCTTGATGAACACTGAAGCTTTCTTT.

The chain is built from TRBV7-9 and TRBJ2-1; D is perhaps TRBD1 (6 bases). V lost 4 bases and J 5 bases, leaving 15 bases between the germline ends. CDR3 length: 15 amino acids. Germline CDR1 and CDR2: SEHNR and FQNEAQ (reference sequence). The CDR3 nucleotides are TGTGCCAGCAGCTACGCGCAGGGGATTCACAATGAGCAGTTCTTC. Residues: CASSYAQGIHNEQFF.

Note on this clone: At one end the junction does not follow the germline gene, possibly because of a read error. This chain uses TRBV6-1 with TRBJ1-5; the D gene is possibly TRBD1 (6 bases). Germline V gene lookup returns CDR1 MNHNS and CDR2 SASEGT. This CDR3 contains 11 residues. This chain's CDR3 is CASKTTGGVAF. CDR3 coding DNA: TGTGCCAGCAAAACGACAGGAGGGGTCGCCTTT.

V is TRBV11-3 and J is TRBJ2-7, with D possibly matching TRBD1 (5 bases). Trimming pared 3 bases from V and 6 bases from J, leaving 9 bases between. Germline V gene lookup returns CDR1 SGHNT and CDR2 YENEEA. CDR3 length: 12 residues. The CDR3 DNA follows: TGTGCCAGCAGCTTGGGGCTTAGCGAGCAGTACTTC. Translation: CASSLGLSEQYF.

V usage is TRBV5-4 and J usage is TRBJ1-3; TRBD1 might be the D (6 bases). This CDR3 is 18 amino acids long. Germline V gene data show CDR1 as SGHNT and CDR2 as YYREEE (reference sequence). The V end was cut by 3 bases, the J end by 4 bases, with 23 bases between. CDR3 sequence reads: CASSSPFGEGESGNTIYF. The CDR3 DNA reads TGTGCCAGCAGCTCCCCATTTGGGGAGGGGGAATCAGGAAACACCATATATTTT.

This chain uses TRBV6-6 with TRBJ1-6; D not certain. CDR1 is MNHNY, CDR2 SVGAGI, per germline (reference sequence). This CDR3 is built from 13 residues. The V end lost 7 bases, the J end lost 0 bases, and 4 bases lay between the germline ends. The CDR3 region is CASTSSYNSPLHF. For the CDR3, the DNA is TGTGCCAGCACGAGCTCCTATAATTCACCCCTCCACTTT.

J is TRBJ2-1 and V is TRBV10-3; a weak D match, TRBD2 (6 bases). The CDR3 length is 14 residues. Trimming shortened V by 6 bases and J by 9 bases, and 18 bases separated the two germline ends. CDR1 is ENHRY and CDR2 is SYGVKD in the germline V gene. This CDR3 reads CAIRVGGENGEQFF. CDR3 DNA: TGTGCCATCAGGGTCGGAGGGGAGAATGGTGAGCAGTTCTTC.

V gene TRBV6-6 combines with J gene TRBJ2-2; the match to TRBD1 covers 7 bases. Germline CDR1 is MNHNY and CDR2 is SVGAGI (reference sequence). The CDR3 has 16 amino acids. With V trimmed by 8 bases and J by 2 bases, 11 bases remained unmatched. CDR3 amino acids: CASDSGTADNTGELFF. CDR3 DNA: TGTGCCAGCGACTCCGGGACAGCCGATAACACCGGGGAGCTGTTTTTT.

The chain has TRBV6-6 and TRBJ1-1; 8 bases agree with TRBD1. With 2 bases clipped from V and 5 bases from J, the junction kept 4 bases outside the gene matches. The CDR3 consists of 14 residues. Germline V gene sequence: CDR1 MNHNY, CDR2 SVGAGI (reference sequence). CDR3 sequence reads: CASSYQGAKTEAFF. The CDR3 DNA reads TGTGCCAGCAGTTACCAGGGGGCAAAAACTGAAGCTTTCTTT.

This chain links TRBV4-3 with TRBJ2-1; a possible D gene is TRBD2 (5 bases). The CDR3 extends over 15 amino acids. V was shortened by 1 base and J by 8 bases, with 15 bases between the two germline ends. Germline CDR1 reads LGHNA; CDR2 reads YSLEER. The DNA for the CDR3 is TGCGCCAGCAGCCAAGGCGGGCTAGAGAGGGATGAGCAGTTCTTC. Amino acid sequence: CASSQGGLERDEQFF.

V gene TRBV9 combines with J gene TRBJ1-2, with D uncertain. The CDR3 totals 14 residues. Germline CDR1 is SGDLS and CDR2 is YYNGEE. V was trimmed by 1 base and J by 6 bases, leaving 13 bases between them. The CDR3 here is CASSVLEEVDGYTF. The CDR3 bases are TGTGCCAGCAGCGTACTGGAGGAGGTGGATGGCTACACCTTC. Full variable domain (rest looked up from reference TRBV9 and TRBJ1-2): DSGVTQTPKHLITATGQRVTLRCSPRSGDLSVYWYQQSLDQGLQFLIQYYNGEERAKGNILERFSAQQFPDLHSELNLSSLELGDSALYFCASSVLEEVDGYTFGSGTRLTVV.

The V and J genes are TRBV5-1 and TRBJ2-3, with TRBD1 identical over 7 bases. The junction had 4 bases not matched to a gene; V was cut back by 0 bases and J by 3 bases. From germline, CDR1 is SGHRS and CDR2 YFSETQ. The CDR3 loop spans 15 amino acids. As DNA, the CDR3 is TGCGCCAGCAGCTTGGTCGGGACAGATACAGATACGCAGTATTTT. This encodes CASSLVGTDTDTQYF.

V and J are TRBV27 and TRBJ2-1, with D possibly being TRBD2 (5 bases). Germline V gene data show CDR1 as MNHEY and CDR2 as SMNVEV (reference sequence). V was shortened by 3 bases and J by 6 bases, with 9 bases between the two germline ends. This CDR3 contains 13 residues. The CDR3, as DNA: TGTGCCAGCAGTTTCGGGATGAGCAATGAGCAGTTCTTC. Amino acid sequence: CASSFGMSNEQFF.

This sequence joins TRBV7-9 and TRBJ1-2; D is unclear. The CDR3 totals 13 residues. Germline V lookup: CDR1 SEHNR, CDR2 FQNEAQ (reference sequence). V was clipped by 4 bases and J by 4 bases, with 10 bases between them. The chain's CDR3 is CASSSEYGYGYTF. The CDR3 bases are TGTGCCAGCAGCTCAGAGTACGGCTATGGCTACACCTTC. Full variable domain (rest looked up from reference TRBV7-9 and TRBJ1-2): DTGVSQNPRHKITKRGQNVTFRCDPISEHNRLYWYRQTLGQGPEFLTYFQNEAQLEKSRLLSDRFSAERPKGSFSTLEIQRTEQGDSAMYLCASSSEYGYGYTFGSGTRLTVV.

The genes are TRBV15 and TRBJ2-2; 7 positions match TRBD2. There are 17 residues in the CDR3. Per the germline V gene, CDR1 is LNHNV and CDR2 is YYDKDF (reference sequence). The V gene end was trimmed by 0 bases and the J gene end by 4 bases; junction bases not matched to a gene: 8. The CDR3: CATSRDRGVLGTGELFF. The CDR3 coding sequence is TGTGCCACCAGCAGAGATCGGGGGGTTTTAGGCACCGGGGAGCTGTTTTTT.